This T cell receptor (beta chain) was retrieved from a study of blood T cells in healthy people across ages. At the level of the study: For every two T cells, template switching captured about one barcoded beta molecule.

The CDR3 contains 15 residues. Trimming took 6 bases from V and 5 from J, leaving 20 bases between them. Study-level results: Roughly linear age-related decline in beta diversity appeared, significant by age approximately 43. TCR beta diversity correlated strongly with naive T cell percentage.

Combining a sample-barcoded 5' primer with a J-beta primer mix, a second PCR ran for roughly 7 to 11 cycles. TCRdb re-analysed the 5' RACE reads in MiXCR, keeping a single row per CDR3 protein. The sample holds around 620,000 distinct CDR3 sequences, roughly 28% seen once. Healthy Caucasians from Russia aged about 6 to 90 served as donors. This clonotype came up a few times. The target antigen is unknown. The receptor's source is a woman in her 70s in good health. The sample was blood. The chain employs TRBV12-3 or TRBV12-4 and TRBJ2-7, with D hard to call. The CDR3 sequence is CASSVKATPRHEQYF. The DNA for the CDR3 is TGTGCCAGCAGCGTCAAGGCCACCCCTCGACACGAGCAGTACTTC.